This TCR beta chain was recorded in a study of identical twins. Study-level results: Models underpredicted monozygotic twin sharing of out-of-frame TCR alpha.

Trimming took 0 bases from V and 2 from J; bases not matched to a gene: 8. The germline V gene encodes CDR1 LGHDT and CDR2 YNNKEL (reference sequence). This CDR3 region has 17 residues. A universal primer site arose from template switching, and cDNA bore unique molecular identifiers. TCRdb called the 5' RACE reads again in MiXCR, with one record for every CDR3 protein. The table includes some 300,000 distinct CDR3 sequences, 9% to 15% detected once. To note about this clonotype: The antigen is undetermined.

These data were also filed under a second study, of yellow fever vaccine responses in identical twins.

The TCR originated in a woman between 18 and 29 years old in good health. The sequencing input was CD8+ T cells sorted from blood. V usage is TRBV3-1 and J usage is TRBJ2-3, with 7 bases fitting TRBD2. The CDR3 region is CASSQERAGVLTDTQYF. The CDR3, as DNA: TGTGCCAGCAGCCAAGAACGGGCGGGGGTCCTCACAGATACGCAGTATTTT.